This T cell receptor (beta chain) appears in the sequencing data of a study of identical twins listed by TCRdb under 2016. In terms of the full investigation: TCR alpha and beta repertoires from monozygotic twins, unrelated adults of various ages and cord blood were deep-sequenced to test whether fetal clonotypes persist. Replicate twin experiments were performed at different times using different library preparation protocols to rule out contamination.

The method behind the library was 5' RACE. For sequencing, an Illumina HiSeq 2000 was employed. A universal primer binding site was added through template switching, and the final cDNA carried a unique molecular identifier so that TCR cDNA molecules could be counted accurately. First-strand cDNA for TCR alpha and beta chains was synthesized from specific primers in the conserved constant-segment region. To control for contamination, each cDNA library was double barcoded with a SMART-Mk sample barcode plus Illumina barcodes. TruSeq adapter sequences along with Illumina sample barcodes were introduced in two successive PCR steps. TCR alpha and beta cDNA libraries were sequenced on the Illumina HiSeq platform with custom primers. The original pipeline was this. Unique molecular identifiers were extracted from raw reads with MiGEC, and CDR3 positions were determined with MiXCR. For each individual, recombination models were inferred using an EM algorithm with the repgenHMM and IGoR tools. Shared clonotype analysis was performed with the tcR package in R, normalizing sharing by the product of cloneset sizes. To study raw recombination free of thymic and clonal selection effects, out-of-frame nonproductive sequences were analyzed. TCRdb took the public reads, trimmed them with fastp at Q25, ran MiXCR for clone calling and kept in-frame beta chains. CDR3 protein duplicates are merged, each entry listing the most common genes and DNA. The V and J calls were not made by the authors but by TCRdb's processing. The sample table lists about 240,000 distinct CDR3 sequences, roughly a tenth of them with a count of one. The ten largest clones add up to less than 12% of the sample.

Only healthy Caucasian donors were included. Using Miltenyi CD45RO+ enrichment and human naive T-cell isolation kits, memory (CD45RO+) and naive T cells were isolated from PBMC. The paper as a whole reports these results and caveats: Invariant T cells such as MAIT and iNKT could partly confound zero-insertion analyses, though diverse VJ usage argued against this for most clonotypes. Compared with coincidental sharing between unrelated individuals, out-of-frame TCR alpha sequences shared between twins showed an excess of sequences with low generation probability. Excess twin sharing in beta out-of-frame sequences was weaker because fewer shared sequences lowered the signal-to-noise ratio. Fewer insertions were carried by abundant cord blood beta clonotypes; a weaker similar trend was observed in young adult naive repertoires, while no such trend was observed in memory repertoires. Because the same donors could not be followed over many years, the conclusions relied on cross-sectional statistical analysis. In monozygotic twins, recombination models systematically underestimated out-of-frame TCR alpha sharing, but the models matched the sharing seen between unrelated individuals.

Only a few counts were recorded for this clonotype. No antigen is known for it. A much more abundant neighbour one base away suggests this may be a read error. CDR1 and CDR2 are drawn from the germline V gene: SGHRS, YFSETQ. Spanning cysteine to phenylalanine, the CDR3 consists of 14 amino acids. The kept DNA is CDR3 alone, 42 bases in frame from the first base. This TCR derives from a man aged 45 to 65 in good health. Sequencing was done on a sample of memory T cells sorted from blood. The cell subset or site label, as the study defines it: CD45RO+ enriched T cells. This chain joins TRBV5-1 to TRBJ2-1, with no confident D gene call. The nucleotide sequence reads as follows: TGCGCCAACAGCTCCTGGCCCAGAGAAAATGAGCAGTTCTTC. Its translation reads: CANSSWPRENEQFF. The reference TRBV5-1 and TRBJ2-1 proteins fill in what lies around the CDR3, so the full variable domain reads KAGVTQTPRYLIKTRGQQVTLSCSPISGHRSVSWYQQTPGQGLQFLFEYFSETQRNKGNFPGRFSGRQFSNSRSEMNVSTLELGDSALYLCANSSWPRENEQFFGPGTRLTVL.